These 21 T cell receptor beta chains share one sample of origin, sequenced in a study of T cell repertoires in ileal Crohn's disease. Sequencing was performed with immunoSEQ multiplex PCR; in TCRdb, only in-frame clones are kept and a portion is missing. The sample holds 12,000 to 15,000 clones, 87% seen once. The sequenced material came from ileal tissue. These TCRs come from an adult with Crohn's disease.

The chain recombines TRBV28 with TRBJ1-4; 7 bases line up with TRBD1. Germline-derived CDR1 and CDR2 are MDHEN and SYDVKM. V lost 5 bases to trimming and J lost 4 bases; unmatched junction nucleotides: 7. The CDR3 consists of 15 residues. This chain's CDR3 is CASSPGQANNEKLFF. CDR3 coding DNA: TGTGCCAGCAGTCCCGGACAGGCGAATAATGAAAAACTGTTTTTT.

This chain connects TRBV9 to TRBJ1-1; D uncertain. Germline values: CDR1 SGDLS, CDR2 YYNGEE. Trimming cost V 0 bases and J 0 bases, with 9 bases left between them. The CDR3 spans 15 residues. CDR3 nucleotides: TGTGCCAGCAGCGTAGAAGGCCAGGTGAACACTGAAGCTTTCTTT. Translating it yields CASSVEGQVNTEAFF.

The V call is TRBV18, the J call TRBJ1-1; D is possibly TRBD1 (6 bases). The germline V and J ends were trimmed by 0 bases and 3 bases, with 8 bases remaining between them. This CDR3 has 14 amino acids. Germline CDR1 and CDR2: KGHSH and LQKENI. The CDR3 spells CASSPPWGHTEAFF. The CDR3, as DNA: TGTGCCAGCTCACCACCATGGGGGCACACTGAAGCTTTCTTT.

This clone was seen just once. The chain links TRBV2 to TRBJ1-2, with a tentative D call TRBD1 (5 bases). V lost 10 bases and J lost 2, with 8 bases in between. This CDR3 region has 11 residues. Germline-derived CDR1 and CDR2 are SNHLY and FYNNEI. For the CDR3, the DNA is TGTGCCACACACAGGAACTATGGCTACACCTTC. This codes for CATHRNYGYTF.

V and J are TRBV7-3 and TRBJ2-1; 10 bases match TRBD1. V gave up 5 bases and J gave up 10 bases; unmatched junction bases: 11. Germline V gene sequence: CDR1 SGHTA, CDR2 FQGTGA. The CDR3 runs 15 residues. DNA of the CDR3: TGTGCCAGCAGCGCGAGGACAGGGGGGATTGGGGAGCAGTTCTTC. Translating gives CASSARTGGIGEQFF.

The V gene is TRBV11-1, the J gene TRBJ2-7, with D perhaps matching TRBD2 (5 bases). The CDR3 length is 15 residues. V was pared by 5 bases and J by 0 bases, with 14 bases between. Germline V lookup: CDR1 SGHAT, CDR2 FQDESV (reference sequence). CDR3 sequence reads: CASSPLRVSSYEQYF. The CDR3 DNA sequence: TGTGCCAGCAGCCCCCTGCGGGTAAGCTCCTACGAGCAGTACTTC.

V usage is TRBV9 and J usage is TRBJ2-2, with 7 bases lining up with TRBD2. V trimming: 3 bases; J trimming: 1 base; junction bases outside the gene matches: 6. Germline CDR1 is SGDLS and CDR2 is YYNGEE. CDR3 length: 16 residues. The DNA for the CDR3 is TGTGCCAGCAGCGGTTTGGCGGGGGTGAACACCGGGGAGCTGTTTTTT. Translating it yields CASSGLAGVNTGELFF.

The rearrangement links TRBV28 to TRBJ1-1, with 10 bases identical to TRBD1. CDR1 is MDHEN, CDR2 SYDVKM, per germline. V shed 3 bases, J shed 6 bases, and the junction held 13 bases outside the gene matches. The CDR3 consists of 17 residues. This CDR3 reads CASSFHQTGGTSAEAFF. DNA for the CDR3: TGTGCCAGCAGTTTTCATCAGACAGGGGGCACGAGCGCTGAAGCTTTCTTT.

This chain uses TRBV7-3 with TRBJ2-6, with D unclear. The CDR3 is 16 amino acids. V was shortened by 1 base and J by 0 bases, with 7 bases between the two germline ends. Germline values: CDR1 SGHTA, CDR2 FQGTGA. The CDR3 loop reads CASSLNRDSGANVLTF. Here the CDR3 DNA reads TGTGCCAGCAGCTTAAATAGAGACTCTGGGGCCAACGTCCTGACTTTC.

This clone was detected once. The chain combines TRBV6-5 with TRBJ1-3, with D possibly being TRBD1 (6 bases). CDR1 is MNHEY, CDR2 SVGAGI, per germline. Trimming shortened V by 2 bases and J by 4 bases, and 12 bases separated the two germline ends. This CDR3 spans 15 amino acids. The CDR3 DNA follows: TGTGCCAGCAGTTACCGACAGGCATCCGGAAACACCATATATTTT. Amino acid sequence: CASSYRQASGNTIYF.

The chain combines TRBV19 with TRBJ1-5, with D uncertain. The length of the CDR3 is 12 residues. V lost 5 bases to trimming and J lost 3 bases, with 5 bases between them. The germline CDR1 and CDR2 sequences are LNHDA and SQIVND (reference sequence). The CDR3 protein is CASSPHNQPQHF. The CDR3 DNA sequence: TGTGCCAGTAGTCCCCACAATCAGCCCCAGCATTTT.

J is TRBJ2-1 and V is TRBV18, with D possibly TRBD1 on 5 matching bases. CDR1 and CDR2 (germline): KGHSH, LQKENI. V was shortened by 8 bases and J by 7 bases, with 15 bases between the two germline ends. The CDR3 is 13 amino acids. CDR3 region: CASHTPGFNEQFF. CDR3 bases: TGTGCCAGCCATACGCCAGGGTTTAATGAGCAGTTCTTC.

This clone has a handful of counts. The CDR3 DNA reads as TGTGCCAGCAGCTGGGACAGGGCTTACGAGCAGTACTTC. It is translated as CASSWDRAYEQYF. The genes are TRBV5-4 and TRBJ2-7; 9 bases align to TRBD1. Germline V gene data show CDR1 as SGHNT and CDR2 as YYREEE (reference sequence). CDR3 length equals 13 residues. Germline trimming cut 3 bases from V and 4 bases from J; bases unmatched to any gene: 2.

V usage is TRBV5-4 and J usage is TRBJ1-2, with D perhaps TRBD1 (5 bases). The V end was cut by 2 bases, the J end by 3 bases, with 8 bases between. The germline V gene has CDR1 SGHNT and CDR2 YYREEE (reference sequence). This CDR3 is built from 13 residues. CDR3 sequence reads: CASSFGGDYGYTF. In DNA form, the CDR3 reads TGTGCCAGCAGCTTCGGAGGGGACTATGGCTACACCTTC. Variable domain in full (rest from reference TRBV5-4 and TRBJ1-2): ETGVTQSPTHLIKTRGQQVTLRCSSQSGHNTVSWYQQALGQGPQFIFQYYREEENGRGNFPPRFSGLQFPNYSSELNVNALELDDSALYLCASSFGGDYGYTFGSGTRLTVV.

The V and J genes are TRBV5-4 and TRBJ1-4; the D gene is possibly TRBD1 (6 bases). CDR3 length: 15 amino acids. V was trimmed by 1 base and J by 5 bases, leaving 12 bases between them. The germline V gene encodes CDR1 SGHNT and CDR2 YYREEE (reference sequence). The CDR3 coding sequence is TGTGCCAGCAGCTTGTTCGGACAGAAAAATGAAAAACTGTTTTTT. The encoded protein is CASSLFGQKNEKLFF.

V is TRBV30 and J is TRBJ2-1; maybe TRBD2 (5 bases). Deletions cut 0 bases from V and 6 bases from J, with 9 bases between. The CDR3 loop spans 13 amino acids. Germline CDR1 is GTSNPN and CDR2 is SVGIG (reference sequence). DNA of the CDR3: TGTGCCTGGAGTGTAACAGAGGGCAATGAGCAGTTCTTC. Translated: CAWSVTEGNEQFF.

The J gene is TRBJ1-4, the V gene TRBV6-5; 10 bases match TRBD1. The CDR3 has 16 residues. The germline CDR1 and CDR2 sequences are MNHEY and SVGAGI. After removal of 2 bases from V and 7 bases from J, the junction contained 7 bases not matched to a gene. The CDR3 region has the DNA TGTGCCAGCAGTTACCAGGCGACAGGGGGCGGTGAAAAACTGTTTTTT. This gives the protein CASSYQATGGGEKLFF.

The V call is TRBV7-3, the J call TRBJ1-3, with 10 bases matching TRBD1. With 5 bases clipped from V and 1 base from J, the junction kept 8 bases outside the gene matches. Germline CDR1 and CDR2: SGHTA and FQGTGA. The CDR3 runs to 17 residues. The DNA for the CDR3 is TGTGCCAGCAGCCCACGGGAGGGACAGGGGTCTGGAAACACCATATATTTT. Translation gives CASSPREGQGSGNTIYF.

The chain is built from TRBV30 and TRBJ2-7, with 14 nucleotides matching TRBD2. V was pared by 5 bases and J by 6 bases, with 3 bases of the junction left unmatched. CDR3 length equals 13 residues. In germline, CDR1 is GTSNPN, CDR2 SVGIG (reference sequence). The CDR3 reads CAWGTSGSGEQYF. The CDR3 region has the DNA TGTGCCTGGGGGACTAGCGGGAGTGGCGAGCAGTACTTC. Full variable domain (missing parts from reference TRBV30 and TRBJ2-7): SQTIHQWPATLVQPVGSPLSLECTVEGTSNPNLYWYRQAAGRGLQLLFYSVGIGQISSEVPQNLSASRPQDRQFILSSKKLLLSDSGFYLCAWGTSGSGEQYFGPGTRLTVT.

In nucleotides, the CDR3 is TGTGCCAGCAGTTTATCGGGCAGGGGGACTGAAGCTTTCTTT. It specifies CASSLSGRGTEAFF. The chain recombines TRBV27 with TRBJ1-1, with 7 nucleotides matching TRBD1. After removal of 0 bases from V and 5 bases from J, the junction contained 3 bases not matched to a gene. The CDR3 runs 14 residues. Germline V gene sequence: CDR1 MNHEY, CDR2 SMNVEV (reference sequence).

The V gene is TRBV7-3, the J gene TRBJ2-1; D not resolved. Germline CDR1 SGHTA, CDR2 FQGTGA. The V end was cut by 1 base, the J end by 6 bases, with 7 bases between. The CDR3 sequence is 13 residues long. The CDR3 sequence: CASSLMTGNEQFF. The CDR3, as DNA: TGTGCCAGCAGCTTAATGACGGGCAATGAGCAGTTCTTC. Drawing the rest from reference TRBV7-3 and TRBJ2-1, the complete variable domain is GAGVSQTPSNKVTEKGKYVELRCDPISGHTALYWYRQSLGQGPEFLIYFQGTGAADDSGLPNDRFFAVRPEGSVSTLKIQRTERGDSAVYLCASSLMTGNEQFFGPGTRLTVL.